Sequencing of this T cell receptor beta chain was carried out in a study of T cells in Graves' hyperthyroidism and ophthalmopathy. Template material for amplifying TCR beta CDR3 regions consisted of RNA transcripts. HTBI primers were used for first-round RT-PCR of the TCR CDR3. TCRdb passed the multiplex PCR reads through MiXCR, listing each CDR3 protein once. The table lists about 500,000 distinct CDR3 sequences, about 15% of them singletons. This clonotype was counted ten times or more. CDR1 is DFQATT, CDR2 SNEGSKA, per germline (reference sequence). The CDR3 is 17 residues long. Germline trimming cut 0 bases from V and 3 bases from J; bases unmatched to any gene: 10.

The chain combines TRBV20-1 with TRBJ2-7; 11 nucleotides match TRBD2. The receptor's source is a woman aged 25 to 39 with Graves' ophthalmopathy. The specimen sequenced was blood. CDR3 in amino acids: CSARDMAWGTSGYEQYF. DNA for the CDR3: TGCAGTGCTAGAGACATGGCCTGGGGGACTAGCGGCTACGAGCAGTACTTC.